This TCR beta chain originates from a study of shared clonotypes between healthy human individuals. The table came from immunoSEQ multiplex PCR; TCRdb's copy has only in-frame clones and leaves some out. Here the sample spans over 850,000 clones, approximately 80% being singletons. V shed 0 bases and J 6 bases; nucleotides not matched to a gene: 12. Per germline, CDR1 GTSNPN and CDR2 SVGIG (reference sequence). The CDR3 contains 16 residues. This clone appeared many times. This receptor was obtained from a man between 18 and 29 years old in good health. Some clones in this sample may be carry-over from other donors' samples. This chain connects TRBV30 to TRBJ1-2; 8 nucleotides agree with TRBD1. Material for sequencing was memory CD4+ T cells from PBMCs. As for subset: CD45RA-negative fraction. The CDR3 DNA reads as TGTGCCTGGAGTGTATCAGGGGGCGCGGTTTGGAATGGCTACACCTTC. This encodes CAWSVSGGAVWNGYTF.